A selection of T cell receptor beta chains follows, all from one sample in a study of T-cell reconstitution after alpha-beta-depleted transplantation in children. TCRdb re-derived calls from the PCR reads in MiXCR, one entry per CDR3 protein. The data contain about 200,000 distinct CDR3 sequences, about 6% of them singletons. The input for sequencing was PBMCs, taken before TCRalphabeta/CD19-depleted stem cell transplant. The source is a girl under three years old with combined immunodeficiency, due to receive a stem cell transplant. Each CDR3 is given with its conserved first and last residue. D genes are given only for firm matches. The size field reads once, few or many counts, or a class when the clone is expanded.

TRBJ2-1,TRBV12-3/TRBV12-4,many,-,TGTGCCAGCAGTTTCAGCAATAGTAATGAGCAGTTCTTC,CASSFSNSNEQFF
TRBJ2-5,TRBV7-8,many,TRBD2,TGTGCCAGCAGCCGAAGACCCCGACTAGCGGCACAAGAGACCCAGTACTTC,CASSRRPRLAAQETQYF
TRBJ2-3,TRBV7-9,many,TRBD1,TGTGCCAGCAGCTTGGGACAGGGATGGAAGGAGTATTTT,CASSLGQGWKEYF
TRBJ2-5,TRBV19,many,TRBD1,TGTGCCAGTAGTACCAGGGGGATACTGGGAGAGACCCAGTACTTC,CASSTRGILGETQYF
TRBJ2-1,TRBV29-1,many,TRBD2,TGCAGCGTTGAAGATCAGGGGACTAGCGGGAGGGTTGAGCAGTTCTTC,CSVEDQGTSGRVEQFF
TRBJ1-5,TRBV29-1,many,TRBD1,TGCAGCGTAGGGGGGACAGGGGGGCCCCAGCATTTT,CSVGGTGGPQHF
TRBJ1-2,TRBV4-1,many,-,TGCGCCAGCAGCCCCGGTGCTAACTATGGCTACACCTTC,CASSPGANYGYTF
TRBJ2-3,TRBV4-3,many,TRBD2,TGCGCCAGCAGCCAAGATCATCCTAGCGGGGGTACAGATACGCAGTATTTT,CASSQDHPSGGTDTQYF
TRBJ2-3,TRBV12-3/TRBV12-4,few,-,TGTGCCAGCAGTTTTCATCGGGGGACCTTCCTACAGATTAGCACAGATACGCAGTATTTT,CASSFHRGTFLQISTDTQYF
TRBJ2-7,TRBV5-1,many,-,TGCGCCAGCAGCTTTACAGGTGGACTTCCCTCCTACGAGCAGTACTTC,CASSFTGGLPSYEQYF
TRBJ2-1,TRBV27,many,TRBD2,TGTGCCAGCTCGATACTAGCGGGTTCGCGGGAGCAGTTCTTC,CASSILAGSREQFF
TRBJ1-1,TRBV29-1,many,-,TGCAGCAGTGGACTGAACACTGAAGCTTTCTTT,CSSGLNTEAFF
TRBJ2-1,TRBV20-1,many,-,TGCAGTGCTAGAGATGTAAAGGACCTCAATGAGCAGTTCTTC,CSARDVKDLNEQFF
TRBJ2-1,TRBV28,many,TRBD2,TGTGCCAGCAGTCTCGAGACTAGCGGGGGTTACAATGAGCAGTTCTTC,CASSLETSGGYNEQFF
TRBJ2-3,TRBV7-2,many,-,TGTGCCAGCAGCTTCCGGACAAGGGGATCAGATACGCAGTATTTT,CASSFRTRGSDTQYF
TRBJ2-7,TRBV12-3/TRBV12-4,many,TRBD2,TGTGCCAGCAGTTTTGGTAGCGGGAGCTACGAGCAGTACTTC,CASSFGSGSYEQYF
TRBJ2-1,TRBV4-3,many,TRBD2,TGCGCCAGCAGCCAAGTTACGAGCGGGGGGTACAATGAGCAGTTCTTC,CASSQVTSGGYNEQFF
TRBJ2-7,TRBV12-3/TRBV12-4,many,-,TGTGCCAGCAGTTCTTCAGGGTTCTACGAGCAGTACTTC,CASSSSGFYEQYF
TRBJ2-3,TRBV4-3,many,-,TGCGCCAGCAGCCAAGGGCAGGGTGGTGTTACGCAGTATTTT,CASSQGQGGVTQYF
TRBJ2-7,TRBV13,many,TRBD1,TGTGCCAGCAGCGACACCGACAGGGGCAACTACGAGCAGTACTTC,CASSDTDRGNYEQYF
TRBJ1-2,TRBV20-1,many,-,TGCAGTGCGAGGGAGAAGGACGGCTACACCTTC,CSAREKDGYTF
TRBJ2-5,TRBV20-1,many,TRBD1,TGCAGTGCTAGGGACAGGGGATGGCAAGAGACCCAGTACTTC,CSARDRGWQETQYF
TRBJ2-4,TRBV28,many,TRBD2,TGTGCCAGCAGTTACTTAGCGGGAGTAGCCAAAAACATTCAGTACTTC,CASSYLAGVAKNIQYF